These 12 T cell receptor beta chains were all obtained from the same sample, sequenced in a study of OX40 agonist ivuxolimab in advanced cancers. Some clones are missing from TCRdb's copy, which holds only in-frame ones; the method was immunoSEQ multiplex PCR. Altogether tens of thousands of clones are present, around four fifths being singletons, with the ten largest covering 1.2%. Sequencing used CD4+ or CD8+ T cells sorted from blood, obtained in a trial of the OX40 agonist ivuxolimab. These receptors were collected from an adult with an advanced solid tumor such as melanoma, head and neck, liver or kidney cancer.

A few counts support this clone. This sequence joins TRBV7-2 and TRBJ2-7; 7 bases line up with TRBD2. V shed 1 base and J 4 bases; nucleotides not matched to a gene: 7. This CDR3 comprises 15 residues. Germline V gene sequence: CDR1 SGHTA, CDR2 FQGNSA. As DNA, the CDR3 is TGTGCCAGCAGCTTAGGCGGGAGAACCTTATACGAGCAGTACTTC. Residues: CASSLGGRTLYEQYF.

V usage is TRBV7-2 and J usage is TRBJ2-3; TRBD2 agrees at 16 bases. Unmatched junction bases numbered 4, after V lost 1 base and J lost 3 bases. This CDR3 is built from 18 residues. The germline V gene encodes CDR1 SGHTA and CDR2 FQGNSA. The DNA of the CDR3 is TGTGCCAGCAGCTTAGTGGGGGGACTAGCGGGAGGGACAGATACGCAGTATTTT. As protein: CASSLVGGLAGGTDTQYF.

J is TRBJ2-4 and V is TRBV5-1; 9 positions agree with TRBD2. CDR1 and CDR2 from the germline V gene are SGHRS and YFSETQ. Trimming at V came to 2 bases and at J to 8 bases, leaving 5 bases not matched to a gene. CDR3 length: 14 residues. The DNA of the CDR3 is TGCGCCAGCAGCTTTCAGCGGGAGGAGGACATTCAGTACTTC. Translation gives CASSFQREEDIQYF.

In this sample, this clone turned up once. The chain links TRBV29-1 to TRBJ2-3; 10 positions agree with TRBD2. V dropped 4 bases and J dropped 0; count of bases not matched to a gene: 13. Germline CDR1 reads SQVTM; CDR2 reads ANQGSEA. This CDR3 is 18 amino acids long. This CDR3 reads CSVGRRLAGDASTDTQYF. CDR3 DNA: TGCAGCGTTGGCCGGCGGCTAGCGGGAGATGCGAGCACAGATACGCAGTATTTT.

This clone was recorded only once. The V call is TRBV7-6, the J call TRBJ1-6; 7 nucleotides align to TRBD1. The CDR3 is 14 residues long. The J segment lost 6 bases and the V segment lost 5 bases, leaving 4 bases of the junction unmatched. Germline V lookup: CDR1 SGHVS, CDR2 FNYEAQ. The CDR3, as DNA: TGTGCCAGCAGCCGCGGGACAGTTAATTCACCCCTCCACTTT. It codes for CASSRGTVNSPLHF.

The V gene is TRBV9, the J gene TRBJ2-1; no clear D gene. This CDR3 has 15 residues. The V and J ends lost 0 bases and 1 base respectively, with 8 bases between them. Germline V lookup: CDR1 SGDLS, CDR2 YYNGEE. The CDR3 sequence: CASSVGTISYNEQFF. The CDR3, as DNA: TGTGCCAGCAGCGTAGGTACGATTTCCTACAATGAGCAGTTCTTC.

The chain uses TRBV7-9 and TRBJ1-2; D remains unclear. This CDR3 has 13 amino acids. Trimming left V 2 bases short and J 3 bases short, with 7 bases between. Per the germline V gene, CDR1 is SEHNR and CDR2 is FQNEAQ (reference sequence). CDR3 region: CASSLPTDYGYTF. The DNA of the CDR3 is TGTGCCAGCAGCTTACCTACGGACTATGGCTACACCTTC.

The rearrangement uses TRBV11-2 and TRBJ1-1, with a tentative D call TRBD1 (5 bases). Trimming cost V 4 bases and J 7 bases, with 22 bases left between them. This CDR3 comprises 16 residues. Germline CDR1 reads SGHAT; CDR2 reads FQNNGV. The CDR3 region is CASSSLMGGPPLEAFF. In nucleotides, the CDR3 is TGTGCCAGCAGCTCCCTTATGGGGGGACCTCCCCTTGAAGCTTTCTTT. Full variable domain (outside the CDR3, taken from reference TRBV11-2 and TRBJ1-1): EAGVAQSPRYKIIEKRQSVAFWCNPISGHATLYWYQQILGQGPKLLIQFQNNGVVDDSQLPKDRFSAERLKGVDSTLKIQPAKLEDSAVYLCASSSLMGGPPLEAFFGQGTRLTVV.

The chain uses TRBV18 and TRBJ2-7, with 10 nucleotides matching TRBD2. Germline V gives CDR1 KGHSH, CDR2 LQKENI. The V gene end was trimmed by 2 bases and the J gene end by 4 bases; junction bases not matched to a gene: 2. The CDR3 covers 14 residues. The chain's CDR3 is CASSPTSGNYEQYF. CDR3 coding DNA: TGTGCCAGCTCACCAACTAGCGGGAATTACGAGCAGTACTTC.

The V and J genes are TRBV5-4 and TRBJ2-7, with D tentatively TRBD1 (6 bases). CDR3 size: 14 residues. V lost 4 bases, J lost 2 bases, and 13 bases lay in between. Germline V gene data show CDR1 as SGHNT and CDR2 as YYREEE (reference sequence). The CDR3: CASSGKDRAYEQYF. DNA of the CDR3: TGTGCCAGCAGCGGAAAGGACAGAGCCTACGAGCAGTACTTC.

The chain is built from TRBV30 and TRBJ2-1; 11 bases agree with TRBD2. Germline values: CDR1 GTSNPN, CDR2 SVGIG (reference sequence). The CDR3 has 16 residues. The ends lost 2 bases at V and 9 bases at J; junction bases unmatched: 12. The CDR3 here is CAWSRPQLAGEGEQFF. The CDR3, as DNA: TGTGCCTGGAGTCGACCCCAACTAGCGGGAGAGGGTGAGCAGTTCTTC.

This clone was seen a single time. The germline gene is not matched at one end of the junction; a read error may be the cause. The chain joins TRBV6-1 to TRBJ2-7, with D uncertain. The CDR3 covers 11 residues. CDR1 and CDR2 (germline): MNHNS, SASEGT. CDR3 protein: CASSEAYGQYF. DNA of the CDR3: TGTGCCAGCAGTGAAGCCTACGGGCAGTACTTC.